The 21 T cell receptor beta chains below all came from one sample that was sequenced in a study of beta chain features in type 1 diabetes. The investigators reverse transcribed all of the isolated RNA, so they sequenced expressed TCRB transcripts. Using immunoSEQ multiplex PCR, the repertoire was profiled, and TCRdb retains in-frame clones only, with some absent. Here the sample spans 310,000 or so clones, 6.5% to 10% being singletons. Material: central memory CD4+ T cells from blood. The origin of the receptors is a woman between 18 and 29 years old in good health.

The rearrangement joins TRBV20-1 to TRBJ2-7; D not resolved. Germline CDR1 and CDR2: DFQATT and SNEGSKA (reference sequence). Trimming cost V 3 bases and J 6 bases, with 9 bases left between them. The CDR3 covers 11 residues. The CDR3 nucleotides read TGCAGTGCTAGTCGCTTAGCCGAGCAGTACTTC. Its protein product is CSASRLAEQYF.

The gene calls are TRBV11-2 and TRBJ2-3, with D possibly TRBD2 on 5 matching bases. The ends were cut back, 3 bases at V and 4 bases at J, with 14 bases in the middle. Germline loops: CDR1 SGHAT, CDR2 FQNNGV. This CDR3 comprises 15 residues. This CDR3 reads CASSLSRDSSDTQYF. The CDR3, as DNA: TGTGCCAGCAGCTTGTCCCGGGATTCATCAGATACGCAGTATTTT.

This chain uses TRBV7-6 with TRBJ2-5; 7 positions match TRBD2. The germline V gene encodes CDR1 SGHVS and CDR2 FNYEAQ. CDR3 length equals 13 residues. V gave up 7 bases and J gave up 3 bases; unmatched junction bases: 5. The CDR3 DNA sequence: TGTGCCAGCACGGGAGGTAATGAAGAGACCCAGTACTTC. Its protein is CASTGGNEETQYF.

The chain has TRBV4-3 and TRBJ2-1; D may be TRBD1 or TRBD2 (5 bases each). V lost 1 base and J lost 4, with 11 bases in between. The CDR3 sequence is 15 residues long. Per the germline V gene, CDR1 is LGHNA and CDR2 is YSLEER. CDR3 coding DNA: TGCGCCAGCAGCCAAGGGGGCGGGCGATACAATGAGCAGTTCTTC. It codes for CASSQGGGRYNEQFF.

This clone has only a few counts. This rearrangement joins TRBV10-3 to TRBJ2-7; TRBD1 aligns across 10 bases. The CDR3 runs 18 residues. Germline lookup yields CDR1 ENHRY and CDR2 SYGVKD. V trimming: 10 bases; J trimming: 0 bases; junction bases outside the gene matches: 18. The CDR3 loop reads CASRNLPLGQGSSYEQYF. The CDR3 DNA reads TGTGCCAGCAGAAACCTACCCCTGGGACAGGGGAGCTCCTACGAGCAGTACTTC.

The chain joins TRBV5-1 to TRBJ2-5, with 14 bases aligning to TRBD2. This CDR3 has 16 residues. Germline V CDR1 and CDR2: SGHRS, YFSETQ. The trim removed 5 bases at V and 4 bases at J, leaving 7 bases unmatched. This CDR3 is CASRLTSGRVRETQYF. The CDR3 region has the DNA TGCGCCAGCAGGCTGACTAGCGGGAGGGTTAGAGAGACCCAGTACTTC. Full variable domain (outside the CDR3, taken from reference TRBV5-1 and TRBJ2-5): KAGVTQTPRYLIKTRGQQVTLSCSPISGHRSVSWYQQTPGQGLQFLFEYFSETQRNKGNFPGRFSGRQFSNSRSEMNVSTLELGDSALYLCASRLTSGRVRETQYFGPGTRLLVL.

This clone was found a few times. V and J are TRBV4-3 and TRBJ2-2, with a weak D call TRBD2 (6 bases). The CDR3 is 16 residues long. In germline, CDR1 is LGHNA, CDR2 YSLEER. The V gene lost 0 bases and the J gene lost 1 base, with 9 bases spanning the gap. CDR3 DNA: TGCGCCAGCAGCCAAGAGCCCGGGAGGAACACCGGGGAGCTGTTTTTT. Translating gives CASSQEPGRNTGELFF.

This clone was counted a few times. The CDR3 DNA sequence: TGTGCCAGCAGCATGGGGCTAGCGGGAGGATACTCCTACAATGAGCAGTTCTTC. It is translated as CASSMGLAGGYSYNEQFF. This rearrangement joins TRBV28 to TRBJ2-1; the match to TRBD2 covers 11 bases. Germline V CDR1 and CDR2: MDHEN, SYDVKM. V gave up 6 bases and J gave up 0 bases; unmatched junction bases: 10. This CDR3 region has 18 residues.

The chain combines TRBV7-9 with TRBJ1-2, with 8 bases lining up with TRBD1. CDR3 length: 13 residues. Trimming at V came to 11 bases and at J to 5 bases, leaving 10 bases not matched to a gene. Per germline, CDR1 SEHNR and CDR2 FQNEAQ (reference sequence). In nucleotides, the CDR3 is TGTGCCGTCGAAGTGGACAGGGTTTATGGCTACACCTTC. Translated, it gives CAVEVDRVYGYTF. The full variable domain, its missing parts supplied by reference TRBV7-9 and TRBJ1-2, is DTGVSQNPRHKITKRGQNVTFRCDPISEHNRLYWYRQTLGQGPEFLTYFQNEAQLEKSRLLSDRFSAERPKGSFSTLEIQRTEQGDSAMYLCAVEVDRVYGYTFGSGTRLTVV.

In nucleotides, the CDR3 is TGTGCCACCCTTATGACCTACAATGAGCAGTTCTTC. This translates into CATLMTYNEQFF. The rearrangement links TRBV19 to TRBJ2-1; D not resolved. The V gene's germline CDR1 is LNHDA and CDR2 SQIVND (reference sequence). The V end lost 10 bases, the J end lost 2 bases, and 9 bases lay between the germline ends. CDR3 size: 12 residues.

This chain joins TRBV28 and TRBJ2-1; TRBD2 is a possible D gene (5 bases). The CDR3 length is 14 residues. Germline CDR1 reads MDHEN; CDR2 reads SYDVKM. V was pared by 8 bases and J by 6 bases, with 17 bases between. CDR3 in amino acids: CASLRETAANEQFF. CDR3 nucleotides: TGTGCCAGCTTACGGGAAACGGCGGCCAATGAGCAGTTCTTC.

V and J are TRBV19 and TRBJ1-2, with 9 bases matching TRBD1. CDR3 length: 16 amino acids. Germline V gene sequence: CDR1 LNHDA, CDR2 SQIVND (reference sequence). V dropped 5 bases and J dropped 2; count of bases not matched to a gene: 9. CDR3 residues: CASSLGQGQPNYGYTF. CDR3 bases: TGTGCCAGTAGTCTGGGACAGGGACAACCAAACTATGGCTACACCTTC.

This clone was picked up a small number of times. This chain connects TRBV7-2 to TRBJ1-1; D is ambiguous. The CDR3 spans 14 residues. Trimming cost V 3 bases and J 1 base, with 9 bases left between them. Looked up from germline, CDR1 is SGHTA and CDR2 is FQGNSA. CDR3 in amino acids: CASSFDRQNTEAFF. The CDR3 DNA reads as TGTGCCAGCAGCTTTGATAGGCAGAACACTGAAGCTTTCTTT.

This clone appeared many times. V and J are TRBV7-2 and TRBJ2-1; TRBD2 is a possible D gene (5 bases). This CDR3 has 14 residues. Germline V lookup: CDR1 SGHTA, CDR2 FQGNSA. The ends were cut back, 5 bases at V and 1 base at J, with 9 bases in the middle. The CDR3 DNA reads TGTGCCAGCAGCCTACTAGTGTCCTACAATGAGCAGTTCTTC. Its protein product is CASSLLVSYNEQFF.

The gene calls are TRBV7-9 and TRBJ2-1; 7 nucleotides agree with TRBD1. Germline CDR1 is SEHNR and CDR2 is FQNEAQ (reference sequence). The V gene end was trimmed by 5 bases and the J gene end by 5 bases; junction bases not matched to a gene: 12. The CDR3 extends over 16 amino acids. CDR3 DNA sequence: TGTGCCAGCAGCCCAACAGGGGTCAGGTCGGACAATGAGCAGTTCTTC. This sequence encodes CASSPTGVRSDNEQFF.

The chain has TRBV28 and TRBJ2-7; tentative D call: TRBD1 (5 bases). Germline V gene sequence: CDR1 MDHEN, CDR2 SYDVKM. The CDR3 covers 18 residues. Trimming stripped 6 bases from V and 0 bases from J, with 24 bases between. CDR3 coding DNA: TGTGCCAGCAGAGACTTTACGACAGATCTCTGGAGCTCCTACGAGCAGTACTTC. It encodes CASRDFTTDLWSSYEQYF.

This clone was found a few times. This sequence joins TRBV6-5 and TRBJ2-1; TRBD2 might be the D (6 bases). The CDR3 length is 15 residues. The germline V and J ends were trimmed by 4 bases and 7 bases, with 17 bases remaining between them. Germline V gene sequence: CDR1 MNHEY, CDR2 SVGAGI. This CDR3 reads CASSLAATVINEQFF. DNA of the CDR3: TGTGCCAGCAGTTTAGCGGCAACTGTGATTAATGAGCAGTTCTTC.

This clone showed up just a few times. DNA for the CDR3: TGTGCCATCAGTGAGGGCCAGCCAAACTACGAGCAGTACTTC. Its protein is CAISEGQPNYEQYF. V is TRBV10-3 and J is TRBJ2-7; D unresolved. CDR1 is ENHRY and CDR2 is SYGVKD in the germline V gene. The germline V and J ends were trimmed by 2 bases and 3 bases, with 11 bases remaining between them. The CDR3 consists of 14 residues.

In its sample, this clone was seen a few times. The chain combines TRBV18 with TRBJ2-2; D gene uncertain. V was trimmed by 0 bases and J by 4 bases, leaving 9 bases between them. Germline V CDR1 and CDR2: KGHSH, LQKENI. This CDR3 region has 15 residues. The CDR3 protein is CASSPPYPFTGELFF. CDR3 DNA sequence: TGTGCCAGCTCACCACCCTATCCATTCACCGGGGAGCTGTTTTTT.

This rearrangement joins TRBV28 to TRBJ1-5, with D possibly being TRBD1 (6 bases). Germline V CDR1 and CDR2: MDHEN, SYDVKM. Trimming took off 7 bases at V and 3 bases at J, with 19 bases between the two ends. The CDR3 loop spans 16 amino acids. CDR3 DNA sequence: TGTGCCAGCATGGACACACAGGGCGCCTCCAATCAGCCCCAGCATTTT. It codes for CASMDTQGASNQPQHF.

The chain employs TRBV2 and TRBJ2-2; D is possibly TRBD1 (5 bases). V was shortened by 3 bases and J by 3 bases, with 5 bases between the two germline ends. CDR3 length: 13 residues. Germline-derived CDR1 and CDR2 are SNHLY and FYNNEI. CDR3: CASSDRDTGELFF. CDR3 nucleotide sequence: TGTGCCAGCAGTGACAGGGACACCGGGGAGCTGTTTTTT.